This T cell receptor (beta chain) was captured by sequencing in a study of OX40 agonist ivuxolimab in advanced cancers. Background on the study: At doses from 0.01 to 10 mg/kg, patients were given intravenous ivuxolimab every 2 weeks. Those treated in dose escalation had hepatocellular carcinoma, melanoma, renal cell cancer or head and neck cancer.

Turning to this clone: Its specificity is unknown.

Germline loops: CDR1 SGHNT, CDR2 YYREEE (reference sequence). The CDR3 covers 12 residues. V lost 3 bases and J lost 0, with 2 bases in between. Method: immunoSEQ multiplex PCR; TCRdb's copy keeps in-frame clones and lacks some. The table shows 80,000 to 100,000 clones, with around 90% occurring only once. Study-level findings and limits: The investigators did not determine what antigen specificity the expanded peripheral T cells had.

Sequencing used CD4+ or CD8+ T cells sorted from blood, obtained in a trial of the OX40 agonist ivuxolimab. The TCR sequence derives from an adult with an advanced solid tumor such as melanoma, head and neck, liver or kidney cancer. The rearrangement joins TRBV5-4 to TRBJ2-3; D unresolved. The CDR3 sequence: CASSSSTDTQYF. The CDR3 DNA reads TGTGCCAGCAGCTCCAGCACAGATACGCAGTATTTT.